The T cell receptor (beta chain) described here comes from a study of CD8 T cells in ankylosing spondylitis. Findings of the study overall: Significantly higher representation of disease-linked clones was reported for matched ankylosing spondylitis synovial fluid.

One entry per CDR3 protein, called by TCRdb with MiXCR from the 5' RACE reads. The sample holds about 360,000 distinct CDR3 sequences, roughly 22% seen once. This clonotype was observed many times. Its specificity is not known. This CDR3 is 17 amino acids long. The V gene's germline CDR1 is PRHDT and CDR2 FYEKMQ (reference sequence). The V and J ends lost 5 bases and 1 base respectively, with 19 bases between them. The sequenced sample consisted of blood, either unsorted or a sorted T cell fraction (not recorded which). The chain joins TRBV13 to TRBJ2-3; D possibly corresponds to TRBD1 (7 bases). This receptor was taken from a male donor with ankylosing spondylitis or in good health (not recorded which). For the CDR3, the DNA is TGTGCCAGCAGCCCCCTCCTGACAGGGACTGGCACAGATACGCAGTATTTT. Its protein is CASSPLLTGTGTDTQYF.